This T cell receptor beta chain came from a study of blood T cell repertoires in COVID-19. Study-wide context: Sources were T cells, B-cell-depleted T cells, or PBMCs; the material itself was cDNA or gDNA.

Assay used: immunoSEQ multiplex PCR; TCRdb lists only in-frame clones, some missing. This sample has roughly 430,000 clones, with about 88% found just once. Germline CDR1 is LGHDT and CDR2 is YNNKEL (reference sequence). The V end lost 6 bases, the J end lost 8 bases, and 12 bases lay between the germline ends. The CDR3 loop spans 12 amino acids. What was sequenced was PBMCs or T cells enriched from blood (not recorded which). J is TRBJ2-3 and V is TRBV3-1 (or the pseudogene TRBV3-2); possibly TRBD2 for D (6 bases). The source is a woman in her late teens or twenties who had been exposed to COVID-19. The DNA of the CDR3 is TGTGCCAGCAGTCGGACTACGAGTACGCAGTATTTT. Translating gives CASSRTTSTQYF.